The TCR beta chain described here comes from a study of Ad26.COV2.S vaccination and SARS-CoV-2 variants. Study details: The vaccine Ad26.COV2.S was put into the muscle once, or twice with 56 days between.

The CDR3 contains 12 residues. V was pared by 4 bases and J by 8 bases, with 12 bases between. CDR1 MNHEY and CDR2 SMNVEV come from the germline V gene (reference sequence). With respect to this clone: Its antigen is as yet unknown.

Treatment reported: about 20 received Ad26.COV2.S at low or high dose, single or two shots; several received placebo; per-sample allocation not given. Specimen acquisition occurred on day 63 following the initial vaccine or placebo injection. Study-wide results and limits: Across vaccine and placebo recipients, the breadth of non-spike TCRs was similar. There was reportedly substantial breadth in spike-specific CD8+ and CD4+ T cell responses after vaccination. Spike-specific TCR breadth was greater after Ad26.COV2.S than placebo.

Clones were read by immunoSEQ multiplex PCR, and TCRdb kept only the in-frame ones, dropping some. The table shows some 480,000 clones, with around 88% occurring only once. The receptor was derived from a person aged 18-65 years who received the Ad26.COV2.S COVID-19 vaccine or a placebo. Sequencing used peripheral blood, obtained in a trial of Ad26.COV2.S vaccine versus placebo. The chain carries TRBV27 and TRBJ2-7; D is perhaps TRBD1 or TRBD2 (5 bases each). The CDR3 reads CASSSPEGKQYF. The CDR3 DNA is TGTGCCAGCAGTTCCCCTGAGGGGAAGCAGTACTTC.